This T cell receptor beta chain is drawn from a study of shared clonotypes between healthy human individuals. Sequencing used immunoSEQ multiplex PCR; TCRdb keeps in-frame clones, though not all of them. The sample has more than 2,000,000 clones, 93% seen once. General study results and limits: Naive CD4 clonotype sharing across four donors was 4.5% to 6%. Though the depth was large, rarefaction showed that sorted-subset sequencing was incomplete. The genetic and exposure-history diversity represented was limited by few donors.

This clone was counted a single time. Its antigen is undetermined. CDR1 and CDR2 (germline): SGHVS, FQNEAQ. The ends lost 2 bases at V and 2 bases at J; junction bases unmatched: 9. The length of the CDR3 is 17 residues. Nashville, Tennessee was home to all donors, each a Caucasian adult. The TCR comes from a man between 18 and 29 years old in good health. Some clones in this sample may be carry-over from other donors' samples. Material for sequencing was naive CD4+ T cells from PBMCs. Subset in this sample: CD45RA+ positively selected. This chain uses TRBV7-8 with TRBJ2-3; 8 nucleotides agree with TRBD1. CDR3 loop: CASSLIQGAGNTDTQYF. DNA for the CDR3: TGTGCCAGCAGCTTAATCCAGGGGGCAGGGAACACAGATACGCAGTATTTT.